Listed below are T cell receptor beta chains from one sample, sequenced in a study of patients and donors after allogeneic stem cell transplantation. TCRdb re-analysed the RT-PCR reads in MiXCR, keeping a single row per CDR3 protein. This table has approximately 160,000 distinct CDR3 sequences, around 30% appearing once. The sequenced sample was blood, either unsorted or a sorted T cell fraction (not recorded which). The origin of the receptors is a human donor who was either an allogeneic HSCT recipient or a stem cell or donor lymphocyte infusion donor (not recorded which). It is not recorded whose cells these are; they may come from a transplant donor. CDR3s include the opening cysteine and the closing phenylalanine or tryptophan. The D gene is left open where the match is weak. Clone size is shown for a subset of rows, as once, few, many or a class of expanded clone.

clone_size: NA; j_call: TRBJ2-3; d_call: NA; v_call: TRBV4-1; cdr3_nt: TGCGCCAGCAGCCCCGTCGGCCCAGGATGGGATACGCAGTATTTT; cdr3_aa: CASSPVGPGWDTQYF
clone_size: once; j_call: TRBJ2-1; d_call: TRBD2; v_call: TRBV20-1; cdr3_nt: TGCAGTGCTAGAGTATCTAGCGGCCAGCAGTTCTTC; cdr3_aa: CSARVSSGQQFF
clone_size: NA; j_call: TRBJ1-1; d_call: NA; v_call: TRBV6-5; cdr3_nt: TGTGCCAGCAGTGGGTTGACAAACACTGAAGCTTTCTTT; cdr3_aa: CASSGLTNTEAFF
clone_size: NA; j_call: TRBJ2-3; d_call: NA; v_call: TRBV20-1; cdr3_nt: TGCAGTGCTCGGGGGAGTCCTACCGCCCCTACTAGCACAGATACGCAGTATTTT; cdr3_aa: CSARGSPTAPTSTDTQYF
clone_size: few; j_call: TRBJ1-1; d_call: NA; v_call: TRBV12-3/TRBV12-4; cdr3_nt: TGTGCCAGCAGTTTCCGTGGGGGCGGGGGCACTGAAGCTTTCTTT; cdr3_aa: CASSFRGGGGTEAFF
clone_size: NA; j_call: TRBJ2-5; d_call: NA; v_call: TRBV24-1; cdr3_nt: TGTGCCACCAGTGCTGGGGCAGAAGAGACCCAGTACTTC; cdr3_aa: CATSAGAEETQYF
clone_size: NA; j_call: TRBJ2-1; d_call: NA; v_call: TRBV29-1; cdr3_nt: TGCAGCGTAGGACTAAATAACTACAATGAGCAGTTCTTC; cdr3_aa: CSVGLNNYNEQFF
clone_size: many; j_call: TRBJ2-1; d_call: NA; v_call: TRBV10-3; cdr3_nt: TGTGCCATCAGTGAGGGCGGGGTTTACAATGAGCAGTTCTTC; cdr3_aa: CAISEGGVYNEQFF
clone_size: NA; j_call: TRBJ2-5; d_call: NA; v_call: TRBV29-1; cdr3_nt: TGCAGCGTTGAGGGTTTAGAGCTCGAGACCCAGTACTTC; cdr3_aa: CSVEGLELETQYF
clone_size: NA; j_call: TRBJ2-5; d_call: TRBD1; v_call: TRBV4-2; cdr3_nt: TGTGCCAGCAGCCAAGATGGGACAGACAAAGAGACCCAGTACTTC; cdr3_aa: CASSQDGTDKETQYF
clone_size: NA; j_call: TRBJ1-2; d_call: TRBD1; v_call: TRBV18; cdr3_nt: TGTGCCAGCTTACCAGGAGGGGGCAAGGGCTACACCTTC; cdr3_aa: CASLPGGGKGYTF
clone_size: NA; j_call: TRBJ2-2; d_call: NA; v_call: TRBV12-3/TRBV12-4; cdr3_nt: TGTGCCAGCAGTTCCAGCGGGTCCTACACCGGGGAGCTGTTTTTT; cdr3_aa: CASSSSGSYTGELFF
clone_size: NA; j_call: TRBJ1-3; d_call: NA; v_call: TRBV28; cdr3_nt: TGTGCCAGCACCACCCCGGCCACACCGCTTGGAAACACCATATATTTT; cdr3_aa: CASTTPATPLGNTIYF
clone_size: NA; j_call: TRBJ2-1; d_call: TRBD2; v_call: TRBV7-6; cdr3_nt: TGTGCCAGCAGCCCAGGACTAGCGGGAGTACGTGAGCAGTTCTTC; cdr3_aa: CASSPGLAGVREQFF
clone_size: few; j_call: TRBJ2-5; d_call: NA; v_call: TRBV6-5; cdr3_nt: TGTGCCAGCAGTTACTCAGGCTGGAGAAATCAAGAGACCCAGTACTTC; cdr3_aa: CASSYSGWRNQETQYF
clone_size: NA; j_call: TRBJ2-3; d_call: TRBD2; v_call: TRBV20-1; cdr3_nt: TGCAGTGCTAGAGACCCTAGCGGGAGGGGAGATACGCAGTATTTT; cdr3_aa: CSARDPSGRGDTQYF
clone_size: few; j_call: TRBJ1-5; d_call: NA; v_call: TRBV28; cdr3_nt: TGTGCCTCCTACCATTACAATCAGCCCCAGCATTTT; cdr3_aa: CASYHYNQPQHF
clone_size: many; j_call: TRBJ1-1; d_call: NA; v_call: TRBV7-2; cdr3_nt: TGTGCCAGCAGCTTACACAGCAGGACAGCTGAAGCTTTCTTT; cdr3_aa: CASSLHSRTAEAFF
clone_size: NA; j_call: TRBJ2-7; d_call: NA; v_call: TRBV6-5; cdr3_nt: TGTGCCAGCAGTTACGCCCTTACCTACGAGCAGTACTTC; cdr3_aa: CASSYALTYEQYF
clone_size: few; j_call: TRBJ2-1; d_call: NA; v_call: TRBV20-1; cdr3_nt: TGCAGTGCTAGAGATCCCGGGACTGGAGAAGGGGAGCAGTTCTTC; cdr3_aa: CSARDPGTGEGEQFF
clone_size: few; j_call: TRBJ1-1; d_call: NA; v_call: TRBV6-1; cdr3_nt: TGTGCCAGCAGTGAAGCGGCAGCTGAAGCTTTCTTT; cdr3_aa: CASSEAAAEAFF
clone_size: NA; j_call: TRBJ2-5; d_call: NA; v_call: TRBV5-6; cdr3_nt: TGTGCCAGCAGCCCCATCCCTCGGCGGAAAGAGACCCAGTACTTC; cdr3_aa: CASSPIPRRKETQYF
clone_size: many; j_call: TRBJ1-5; d_call: NA; v_call: TRBV28; cdr3_nt: TGTGCCAGCAGTCAGGGGAACAATCAGCCCCAGCATTTT; cdr3_aa: CASSQGNNQPQHF
clone_size: NA; j_call: TRBJ2-3; d_call: NA; v_call: TRBV3-1; cdr3_nt: TGTGCCGGCAGCCCTAGGAACACAGATACGCAGTATTTT; cdr3_aa: CAGSPRNTDTQYF
clone_size: NA; j_call: TRBJ1-3; d_call: NA; v_call: TRBV20-1; cdr3_nt: TGCAGTGCTGCCCTATATTCTGGAAACACCATATATTTT; cdr3_aa: CSAALYSGNTIYF
clone_size: NA; j_call: TRBJ1-6; d_call: NA; v_call: TRBV4-2; cdr3_nt: TGTGCCAGCAGCCAAGCCCTCTGGCAGAGCTCCTATAATTCACCCCTCCACTTT; cdr3_aa: CASSQALWQSSYNSPLHF
clone_size: NA; j_call: TRBJ2-3; d_call: TRBD2; v_call: TRBV4-3; cdr3_nt: TGCGCCAGCAGCCAAGAAGGGGCTAGCGGGGACACAGATACGCAGTATTTT; cdr3_aa: CASSQEGASGDTDTQYF
clone_size: NA; j_call: TRBJ2-1; d_call: NA; v_call: TRBV4-3; cdr3_nt: TGCGCCAGCAGCCAAGAGAGGGCCTCCTACAATGAGCAGTTCTTC; cdr3_aa: CASSQERASYNEQFF
clone_size: NA; j_call: TRBJ2-2; d_call: NA; v_call: TRBV5-1; cdr3_nt: TGCGCCAGCAGCTTGGCGGTCGGGGAGCTGTTTTTT; cdr3_aa: CASSLAVGELFF
clone_size: NA; j_call: TRBJ2-3; d_call: NA; v_call: TRBV7-8; cdr3_nt: TGTGCCAGCAGCCGGCTCTTCTCCGTCGGCACAGATACGCAGTATTTT; cdr3_aa: CASSRLFSVGTDTQYF
clone_size: NA; j_call: TRBJ2-3; d_call: NA; v_call: TRBV5-1; cdr3_nt: TGCGCCAGCAGCGGGACTTCCACATACACAGATACGCAGTATTTT; cdr3_aa: CASSGTSTYTDTQYF
clone_size: NA; j_call: TRBJ1-2; d_call: TRBD1; v_call: TRBV9; cdr3_nt: TGTGCCAGCAGCGTAGGACAGGGTGACGGCTACACCTTC; cdr3_aa: CASSVGQGDGYTF
clone_size: NA; j_call: TRBJ2-7; d_call: TRBD2; v_call: TRBV13; cdr3_nt: TGTGCCAGCAGCTTCCGGTTCGCGGGAGCTACCGAGCAGTACTTC; cdr3_aa: CASSFRFAGATEQYF
clone_size: NA; j_call: TRBJ1-5; d_call: NA; v_call: TRBV28; cdr3_nt: TGTGCCAGCAGTTGGGAACCCTATAGCAATCAGCCCCAGCATTTT; cdr3_aa: CASSWEPYSNQPQHF
clone_size: NA; j_call: TRBJ1-2; d_call: NA; v_call: TRBV6-5; cdr3_nt: TGTGCCAGCAGCCACGGGGCGATGAATGGCTACACCTTC; cdr3_aa: CASSHGAMNGYTF
clone_size: few; j_call: TRBJ1-3; d_call: NA; v_call: TRBV28; cdr3_nt: TGTGCCAGCAGTTTGTTGGACACCATATATTTT; cdr3_aa: CASSLLDTIYF
clone_size: NA; j_call: TRBJ1-2; d_call: NA; v_call: TRBV6-6; cdr3_nt: TGTGCCAGCAGTTACGAGGTTGGCTACACCTTC; cdr3_aa: CASSYEVGYTF
clone_size: many; j_call: TRBJ1-5; d_call: NA; v_call: TRBV4-2; cdr3_nt: TGTGCCAGCAGCCAACGACAGACTAGCAATCAGCCCCAGCATTTT; cdr3_aa: CASSQRQTSNQPQHF
clone_size: NA; j_call: TRBJ2-7; d_call: NA; v_call: TRBV4-3; cdr3_nt: TGCGCCAGCAGCCAAGGGCATGGCGGGACCAGCTACGAGCAGTACTTC; cdr3_aa: CASSQGHGGTSYEQYF
clone_size: once; j_call: TRBJ2-1; d_call: TRBD2; v_call: TRBV6-5; cdr3_nt: TGTGCCAGCAGTTACTCCGGGACTAGCGGGAGGAATGAGCAGTTCTTC; cdr3_aa: CASSYSGTSGRNEQFF
clone_size: NA; j_call: TRBJ2-2; d_call: NA; v_call: TRBV20-1; cdr3_nt: TGCAGTGCGATCCTACAGGGCACCGGGGAGCTGTTTTTT; cdr3_aa: CSAILQGTGELFF